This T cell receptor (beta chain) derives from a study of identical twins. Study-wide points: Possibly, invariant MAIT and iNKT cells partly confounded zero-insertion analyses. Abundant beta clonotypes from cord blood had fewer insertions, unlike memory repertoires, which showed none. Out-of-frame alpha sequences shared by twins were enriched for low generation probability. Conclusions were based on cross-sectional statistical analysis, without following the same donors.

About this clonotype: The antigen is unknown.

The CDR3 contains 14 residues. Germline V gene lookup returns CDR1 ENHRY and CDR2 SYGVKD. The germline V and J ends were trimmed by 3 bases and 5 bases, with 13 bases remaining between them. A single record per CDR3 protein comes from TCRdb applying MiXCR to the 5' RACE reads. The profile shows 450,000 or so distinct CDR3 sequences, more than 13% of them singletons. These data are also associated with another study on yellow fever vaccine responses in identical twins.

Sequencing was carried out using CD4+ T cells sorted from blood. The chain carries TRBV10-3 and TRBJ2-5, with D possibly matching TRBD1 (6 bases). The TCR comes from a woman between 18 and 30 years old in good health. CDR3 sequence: CAISDRGSDETQYF. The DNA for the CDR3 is TGTGCCATCAGTGACAGGGGTTCAGATGAGACCCAGTACTTC.